The entry below gives a single T cell receptor (beta chain) sequence along with its context. Its target is unknown. The data were obtained in a study of OX40 agonist ivuxolimab in advanced cancers. About the study: An agonistic anti-OX40 (CD134) antibody, ivuxolimab, was used to treat the patients. Partial responses occurred in Three dose-escalation patients, one with hepatocellular carcinoma and two with cutaneous melanoma. Study results and caveats: There were, on average, more expanded clones in CD8+ T cells than in CD4+.

Autoimmune disease history or systemic immunosuppression excluded patients. TCRdb keeps only in-frame clones here, not all; method: immunoSEQ multiplex PCR. Among 45,000 or so clones listed, over 80% were seen once. Specimen: CD4+ or CD8+ T cells sorted from blood, collected in a trial of the OX40 agonist ivuxolimab. The origin of this receptor is an adult with an advanced solid tumor such as melanoma, head and neck, liver or kidney cancer.

CDR3 sequence reads: CSVSGVTDTQYF. CDR3 coding DNA: TGCAGCGTGAGCGGGGTCACAGATACGCAGTATTTT. This chain uses TRBV29-1 with TRBJ2-3, with 7 positions matching TRBD2. The V and J ends lost 6 bases and 2 bases, in that order; junction bases with no gene match: 2. CDR3 length: 12 amino acids. Germline V gene sequence: CDR1 SQVTM, CDR2 ANQGSEA.